The 15 T cell receptor beta chains presented below share a single source sample, sequenced in a study of blood T cell repertoires in COVID-19 (TCRdb year 2020). Libraries came from the immunoSEQ multiplex PCR assay. Here the immuneACCESS table is served through TCRdb, limited to in-frame sequences with V and J called. Missing clones are a known gap in these copies; in checked studies unresolved V genes cover under half, and the rest lacks a known reason. Within this sample are some 130,000 clones, with under 90% of them counted one time only. Jointly, the top ten make up 2.4% of the sample. The specimen sequenced was PBMCs or T cells enriched from blood (not recorded which). Receptor source: a man between 40 and 49 years old with acute COVID-19.

This clone was detected only once. The chain has TRBV5-5 and TRBJ1-2; D gene uncertain. From germline, CDR1 is SGHKS and CDR2 YYEKEE (reference sequence). V lost 6 bases and J lost 4, with 13 bases in between. CDR3 length equals 13 residues. The CDR3: CASTPGVLYGYTF. CDR3 sequence (DNA): TGTGCCAGCACCCCCGGGGTTCTCTATGGCTACACCTTC.

J is TRBJ1-5 and V is TRBV18, with 7 bases fitting TRBD1. J lost 2 bases, V lost 3 bases, and 4 bases had no gene match. Per the germline V gene, CDR1 is KGHSH and CDR2 is LQKENI. The CDR3 extends over 15 amino acids. The CDR3 DNA follows: TGTGCCAGCTCACCCAGCCAGGGGGGCAATCAGCCCCAGCATTTT. Amino acid sequence: CASSPSQGGNQPQHF. Variable domain in full (rest from reference TRBV18 and TRBJ1-5): NAGVMQNPRHLVRRRGQEARLRCSPMKGHSHVYWYRQLPEEGLKFMVYLQKENIIDESGMPKERFSAEFPKEGPSILRIQQVVRGDSAAYFCASSPSQGGNQPQHFGDGTRLSIL.

This clone appeared a few times. V is TRBV7-6 and J is TRBJ2-1, with D maybe TRBD2 (5 bases). Germline values: CDR1 SGHVS, CDR2 FNYEAQ. With 4 bases removed from V and 6 bases from J, the gap between germline ends came to 13 bases. The CDR3 covers 14 residues. In DNA, the CDR3 is TGTGCCAGCAGCTCGAACCCAGCGGCCAATGAGCAGTTCTTC. Protein sequence: CASSSNPAANEQFF.

The chain joins TRBV2 to TRBJ1-2; 7 bases are a match to TRBD1. V trimming: 8 bases; J trimming: 2 bases; junction bases outside the gene matches: 2. Germline-derived CDR1 and CDR2 are SNHLY and FYNNEI. This CDR3 region has 12 residues. In DNA form, the CDR3 reads TGTGCCAGCCAGGGACAGAACTATGGCTACACCTTC. Protein product: CASQGQNYGYTF.

J is TRBJ2-1 and V is TRBV27; TRBD2 is a possible D gene (6 bases). Germline CDR1 is MNHEY and CDR2 is SMNVEV (reference sequence). The V end was cut by 6 bases, the J end by 7 bases, with 16 bases between. CDR3 length equals 14 residues. Here the CDR3 reads CASRLPGLANEQFF. As DNA, the CDR3 is TGTGCCAGCAGACTTCCGGGACTTGCAAATGAGCAGTTCTTC.

The chain recombines TRBV19 with TRBJ2-5; D possibly corresponds to TRBD1 (5 bases). V lost 0 bases and J lost 4, with 12 bases in between. The length of the CDR3 is 15 residues. Germline V gene lookup returns CDR1 LNHDA and CDR2 SQIVND (reference sequence). The CDR3 sequence is CASSIEGRARETQYF. The CDR3 DNA reads TGTGCCAGTAGTATAGAGGGCAGGGCGAGAGAGACCCAGTACTTC.

This sequence joins TRBV2 and TRBJ2-2; 8 bases map to TRBD2. The germline CDR1 and CDR2 sequences are SNHLY and FYNNEI. The junction had 1 base not matched to a gene; V was cut back by 3 bases and J by 1 base. This CDR3 contains 15 residues. The CDR3 DNA reads as TGTGCCAGCAGTGATCTAGCGGGGAACACCGGGGAGCTGTTTTTT. Its translation: CASSDLAGNTGELFF.

The CDR3 sequence: CASSSGAGAKNIQYF. The DNA for the CDR3 is TGCGCCAGCAGCTCGGGAGCGGGGGCAAAAAACATTCAGTACTTC. The genes are TRBV10-1 and TRBJ2-4, with 8 bases lining up with TRBD2. The CDR3 has 15 residues. Germline CDR1 reads WNHNN; CDR2 reads SYGVQD (reference sequence). V trimming: 6 bases; J trimming: 4 bases; junction bases outside the gene matches: 8.

The chain joins TRBV3-1 (or the pseudogene TRBV3-2) to TRBJ2-5, with TRBD2 identical over 12 bases. The length of the CDR3 is 18 residues. The ends lost 4 bases at V and 4 bases at J; junction bases unmatched: 13. Germline CDR1 is LGHDT and CDR2 is YNNKEL (reference sequence). The CDR3 sequence is CASSLSSGRTSGIETQYF. The CDR3 DNA is TGTGCCAGCAGCCTCTCTAGTGGCCGGACTAGCGGGATAGAGACCCAGTACTTC.

This clone has just one count. The chain is built from TRBV2 and TRBJ1-2; 8 bases are a match to TRBD1. The CDR3 consists of 11 residues. Germline CDR1 is SNHLY and CDR2 is FYNNEI. V dropped 10 bases and J dropped 8; count of bases not matched to a gene: 6. CDR3 region: CATQQGAGYTF. The CDR3, as DNA: TGTGCCACTCAGCAGGGGGCGGGCTACACCTTC.

Note on this clone: Distinct nucleotide sequences in the sample also encode this CDR3. The CDR3: CASSRTGNGYTF. The CDR3 DNA follows: TGTGCCAGCAGCCGGACAGGGAATGGCTACACCTTC. V usage is TRBV6-5 and J usage is TRBJ1-2; TRBD1 aligns across 8 bases. The CDR3 sequence is 12 residues long. The trim removed 6 bases at V and 6 bases at J, leaving 3 bases unmatched. Germline-derived CDR1 and CDR2 are MNHEY and SVGAGI.

Regarding this clone: A read error may account for a junction end that differs from germline. The genes are TRBV2 and TRBJ1-2; D unclear. Germline-derived CDR1 and CDR2 are SNHLY and FYNNEI. This CDR3 contains 13 residues. DNA of the CDR3: TGTGCCAGCAGCGAAGACACCTACTATGGCTACACCTTC. Translating gives CASSEDTYYGYTF. Variable domain in full (rest from reference TRBV2 and TRBJ1-2): EPEVTQTPSHQVTQMGQEVILRCVPISNHLYFYWYRQILGQKVEFLVSFYNNEISEKSEIFDDQFSVERPDGSNFTLKIRSTKLEDSAMYFCASSEDTYYGYTFGSGTRLTVV.

The rearrangement joins TRBV27 to TRBJ2-7, with 8 positions matching TRBD1. Germline V gives CDR1 MNHEY, CDR2 SMNVEV (reference sequence). The CDR3 spans 16 residues. Trimming removed 10 bases from V and 0 bases from J; junction bases left unmatched: 14. CDR3 residues: CAIRAARQGLSYEQYF. CDR3 bases: TGTGCCATCAGAGCTGCTCGACAGGGGCTCTCCTACGAGCAGTACTTC.

The CDR3 DNA sequence: TGTGCCAGCAGTCCCACAAACGGGGCCAACGTCCTGACTTTC. Translated: CASSPTNGANVLTF. The rearrangement links TRBV27 to TRBJ2-6; D is unresolved. This CDR3 has 14 amino acids. Germline lookup yields CDR1 MNHEY and CDR2 SMNVEV (reference sequence). V dropped 5 bases and J dropped 4 bases, with 9 bases sitting between them.

V gene TRBV29-1 combines with J gene TRBJ2-4; no clear D. V lost 2 bases, J lost 9 bases, and 14 bases lay in between. Germline assignment: CDR1 SQVTM and CDR2 ANQGSEA. This CDR3 comprises 13 residues. CDR3 DNA: TGCAGCGTTGAACGTCTAGGTACCGGCATTCAGTACTTC. Protein: CSVERLGTGIQYF.